These 30 T cell receptor beta chains originate from one sample sequenced in a study of post-analysis software for immune sequencing data. These TCRs are of unknown antigen specificity. cDNA libraries for TCR beta contained unique molecular identifiers. TCRdb recomputed calls from the PCR reads with MiXCR, one row per CDR3 protein. The sample carries some 690,000 distinct CDR3 sequences, 25% to 30% recorded once. Overall study results and limits: Among roughly five TRBV segments more frequent in patients than controls were TRBV5-6, TRBV5-1 and TRBV20-1.

The specimen was blood. Receptors were obtained from a girl aged 5 to 17 with multiple sclerosis.

This clonotype was recorded at least ten times. The chain couples TRBV12-3 or TRBV12-4 to TRBJ2-7; D unclear. The length of the CDR3 is 13 residues. Trimming took 8 bases from V and 2 from J, leaving 13 bases between them. DNA of the CDR3: TGTGCCAGCGGATTGGGCAGGACCTACGAGCAGTACTTC. This encodes CASGLGRTYEQYF.

The chain employs TRBV5-1 and TRBJ1-1; tentatively, D is TRBD1 (6 bases). The CDR3 length is 14 residues. Germline lookup yields CDR1 SGHRS and CDR2 YFSETQ. V lost 2 bases and J lost 1, with 9 bases in between. For the CDR3, the DNA is TGCGCCAGCAGCTTCCAGGGGAGGAACACTGAAGCTTTCTTT. This encodes CASSFQGRNTEAFF.

In this sample, this clonotype turned up a few times. This may come from a read error, since a much larger clone is one base off. The CDR3 nucleotides read TGTGCCAGCAGCTGGACAGGGGGCGAGCAGTACTTC. It yields the protein CASSWTGGEQYF. V gene TRBV7-2 combines with J gene TRBJ2-7, with TRBD1 matching over 10 bases. The J segment lost 6 bases and the V segment lost 4 bases, leaving 0 bases of the junction unmatched. The CDR3 covers 12 residues. Germline assignment: CDR1 SGHTA and CDR2 FQGNSA.

The CDR3, as DNA: TGTGCCAGCTCACCAATTCGACAGAATGAGCAGTTCTTC. Translated, it gives CASSPIRQNEQFF. This chain joins TRBV18 and TRBJ2-1; maybe TRBD1 (5 bases). V was cut by 2 bases and J by 7 bases, with 9 bases left in between. This CDR3 is 13 amino acids long. The germline V gene has CDR1 KGHSH and CDR2 LQKENI.

This CDR3 reads CSGRTGFLTDTQYF. The CDR3, as DNA: TGCAGCGGAAGGACAGGCTTTCTCACAGATACGCAGTATTTT. The chain combines TRBV29-1 with TRBJ2-3; TRBD1 matches at 7 bases. Germline values: CDR1 SQVTM, CDR2 ANQGSEA. The CDR3 loop spans 14 amino acids. V lost 7 bases to trimming and J lost 2 bases; unmatched junction nucleotides: 9.

The gene calls are TRBV28 and TRBJ1-2, with D possibly matching TRBD1 (5 bases). This CDR3 region has 15 residues. The germline CDR1 and CDR2 sequences are MDHEN and SYDVKM. V lost 3 bases to trimming and J lost 4 bases, with 15 bases between them. CDR3 nucleotide sequence: TGTGCCAGCAGTTTCCCCTTAGGTAGGGGCTATGGCTACACCTTC. This gives the protein CASSFPLGRGYGYTF.

V is TRBV4-3 and J is TRBJ2-3; 12 nucleotides align to TRBD2. This CDR3 is 16 amino acids long. The germline gives CDR1 LGHNA, CDR2 YSLEER. The V and J ends lost 0 bases and 5 bases, in that order; junction bases with no gene match: 3. The CDR3 nucleotides read TGCGCCAGCAGCCAAGAGGCGGGACTAGCGGGAGATACGCAGTATTTT. Translating gives CASSQEAGLAGDTQYF.

This clonotype was recorded at least ten times. The chain is built from TRBV29-1 and TRBJ2-1, with 11 bases lining up with TRBD2. CDR1 is SQVTM, CDR2 ANQGSEA, per germline. Unmatched junction bases numbered 6, after V lost 8 bases and J lost 3 bases. There are 14 residues in the CDR3. The CDR3 region is CSTIAGGDYNEQFF. The CDR3 nucleotides are TGCAGCACCATAGCGGGAGGGGACTACAATGAGCAGTTCTTC.

This clonotype has a handful of counts. This chain joins TRBV29-1 and TRBJ2-7; 7 nucleotides match TRBD1. The V segment lost 7 bases and the J segment 2 bases; nucleotides outside the gene matches: 8. The CDR3 runs to 13 residues. Germline V lookup: CDR1 SQVTM, CDR2 ANQGSEA. The CDR3 sequence is CSDRQGSAYEQYF. DNA for the CDR3: TGCAGCGACCGACAGGGTTCAGCCTACGAGCAGTACTTC.

As to this clonotype: This sequence may be a read error, since a much larger clone differs from it by one base. This rearrangement joins TRBV28 to TRBJ2-6; the match to TRBD1 covers 7 bases. This CDR3 has 15 amino acids. Germline V gene data show CDR1 as MDHEN and CDR2 as SYDVKM. This CDR3 reads CASSRQGPGANVPTF. The CDR3 region has the DNA TGTGCCAGCAGCAGACAGGGTCCTGGGGCCAACGTCCCGACTTTC.

This clonotype was seen more than once but under ten times. The rearrangement uses TRBV20-1 and TRBJ1-2; possible D gene TRBD1, 5 bases. This CDR3 has 16 residues. Germline V gene lookup returns CDR1 DFQATT and CDR2 SNEGSKA (reference sequence). Trimming left V 5 bases short and J 6 bases short, with 25 bases between. The CDR3 DNA is TGCAGTGCTCCCCGACCTCGTTGGGACGGCGGGGATGGCTACACCTTC. It translates to CSAPRPRWDGGDGYTF.

The rearrangement uses TRBV7-2 and TRBJ2-7; no clear D gene. Near its end, the DNA agrees better with TRBJ2-5, so the J call may be wrong. The V gene's germline CDR1 is SGHTA and CDR2 FQGNSA. The CDR3 is made up of 13 amino acids. The CDR3 region has the DNA TGTGCCAGCAGCTTACTGACTCCAGAGACCCAGTACTTC. Amino acids: CASSLLTPETQYF.

Ten or more counts support this clonotype. This chain uses TRBV29-1 with TRBJ2-5; a possible D gene is TRBD2 (5 bases). CDR1 and CDR2 from the germline V gene are SQVTM and ANQGSEA. The CDR3 loop spans 15 amino acids. V was cut by 3 bases and J by 2 bases, with 16 bases left in between. CDR3 in DNA: TGCAGCGTTGAGGGGAGACGGCGGTCACAAGAGACCCAGTACTTC. Its translation is CSVEGRRRSQETQYF.

The J gene is TRBJ2-4, the V gene TRBV28, with 8 bases lining up with TRBD2. V trimming: 5 bases; J trimming: 8 bases; junction bases outside the gene matches: 11. The CDR3 is 15 amino acids. The germline gives CDR1 MDHEN, CDR2 SYDVKM. CDR3 amino acids: CASSESGGGFDIQYF. The CDR3 region has the DNA TGTGCCAGCAGTGAATCGGGCGGGGGGTTCGACATTCAGTACTTC.

As to this clonotype: Its ends do not fully match the called genes, so a read error is possible. This rearrangement joins TRBV10-3 to TRBJ1-5; no clear D. The CDR3 extends over 10 amino acids. CDR1 ENHRY and CDR2 SYGVKD come from the germline V gene. The CDR3 bases are TGTGCTATCAGGAATCAGCCCCAGCATTTT. Protein: CAIRNQPQHF.

This sequence joins TRBV6-5 and TRBJ2-7, with D tentatively TRBD1 (5 bases). The CDR3 consists of 16 residues. V shed 2 bases and J shed 2 bases, with 16 bases lying between them. From germline, CDR1 is MNHEY and CDR2 SVGAGI. This CDR3 reads CASSYPGAGSAYEQYF. CDR3 nucleotide sequence: TGTGCCAGCAGTTACCCTGGGGCAGGGTCAGCCTACGAGCAGTACTTC.

This clonotype was found many times. The V gene is TRBV6-2 or TRBV6-3, the J gene TRBJ2-7; TRBD1 is a possible D gene (6 bases). Trimming took off 8 bases at V and 1 base at J, with 15 bases between the two ends. Germline V gene lookup returns CDR1 MNHEY and CDR2 SVGEGT. This CDR3 spans 14 amino acids. The CDR3 sequence is CASRIYRESYEQYF. CDR3 in DNA: TGTGCCAGCCGAATCTACAGGGAATCCTACGAGCAGTACTTC.

The rearrangement uses TRBV6-5 and TRBJ2-5; possibly TRBD1 for D (6 bases). Germline CDR1 is MNHEY and CDR2 is SVGAGI. CDR3 length: 14 amino acids. The germline V and J ends were trimmed by 4 bases and 2 bases, with 11 bases remaining between them. The CDR3 DNA is TGTGCCAGCAGTTTCTTTGACAGGCAAGAGACCCAGTACTTC. Amino acid sequence: CASSFFDRQETQYF.

The chain has TRBV7-9 and TRBJ2-5; D unclear. With 5 bases removed from V and 1 base from J, the gap between germline ends came to 17 bases. Germline lookup yields CDR1 SEHNR and CDR2 FQNEAQ (reference sequence). The CDR3 runs 16 residues. The CDR3: CASSPNGLAFQETQYF. CDR3 DNA sequence: TGTGCCAGCAGCCCCAACGGGCTGGCCTTCCAAGAGACCCAGTACTTC.

There are many counts of this clonotype. This chain links TRBV7-8 with TRBJ2-3; 9 positions match TRBD2. The CDR3 has 15 amino acids. Per the germline V gene, CDR1 is SGHVS and CDR2 is FQNEAQ. V lost 2 bases and J lost 1; bases outside the gene matches: 1. CDR3 DNA: TGTGCCAGCAGCTTATCTAGCGGGGGCACAGATACGCAGTATTTT. This translates into CASSLSSGGTDTQYF. The variable domain in full, with the rest retrieved from reference TRBV7-8 and TRBJ2-3, is GAGVSQSPRYKVAKRGQDVALRCDPISGHVSLFWYQQALGQGPEFLTYFQNEAQLDKSGLPSDRFFAERPEGSVSTLKIQRTQQEDSAVYLCASSLSSGGTDTQYFGPGTRLTVL.

The chain carries TRBV28 and TRBJ2-1; D ambiguous. Trimming left V 1 base short and J 2 bases short, with 9 bases between. The CDR3 runs to 15 residues. Germline values: CDR1 MDHEN, CDR2 SYDVKM. CDR3 bases: TGTGCCAGCAGTTTATTCGACAATCCCTACAATGAGCAGTTCTTC. Protein: CASSLFDNPYNEQFF.

This clonotype has at least ten counts. The chain is built from TRBV4-1 and TRBJ2-5; TRBD2 aligns across 9 bases. The V gene's germline CDR1 is MGHRA and CDR2 YSYEKL. V was pared by 2 bases and J by 0 bases, with 4 bases of the junction left unmatched. This CDR3 is built from 16 residues. The chain's CDR3 is CASSQFLAGNQETQYF. CDR3 nucleotides: TGCGCCAGCAGCCAATTCCTAGCGGGGAACCAAGAGACCCAGTACTTC.

The chain carries TRBV11-1 and TRBJ1-1; D is perhaps TRBD1 (5 bases). Looked up from germline, CDR1 is SGHAT and CDR2 is FQDESV (reference sequence). The CDR3 consists of 14 residues. Between the trimmed V and J ends, which lost 5 bases and 3 bases, there was a span of 13 bases. CDR3 in DNA: TGTGCCAGCAGCCCCTCGGGGGGATACACTGAAGCTTTCTTT. It specifies CASSPSGGYTEAFF.

The chain couples TRBV12-5 to TRBJ2-6, with D unclear. Germline V gene data show CDR1 as LGHNT and CDR2 as FRNRAP. The CDR3 is made up of 16 amino acids. V gave up 0 bases and J gave up 2 bases, with 8 bases separating them. CDR3 DNA: TGTGCTAGTGGTTTGGTTAGTGGGACTGGGGCCAACGTCCTGACTTTC. It is translated as CASGLVSGTGANVLTF.

Remarks on this clonotype: Since a much larger clone is just one base distant, this may be a read error. The V and J genes are TRBV2 and TRBJ2-1; tentative D call: TRBD2 (5 bases). Germline V lookup: CDR1 SNHLY, CDR2 FYNNEI. The CDR3 consists of 12 residues. The CDR3 DNA reads as TGTACCAGCAGTGAGGGTTGGAGTGAGCAGTTCTTC. Translating it yields CTSSEGWSEQFF.

This sequence joins TRBV5-1 and TRBJ1-6; D gene ambiguous. CDR1 is SGHRS, CDR2 YFSETQ, per germline. Trimming removed 6 bases at V and 9 bases at J, with 19 bases between. The CDR3 runs to 15 residues. The CDR3 DNA reads TGCGCCAGCACCTACTTCGGGGATTTGGGTTCACCCCTCCACTTT. It encodes CASTYFGDLGSPLHF.

J is TRBJ2-1 and V is TRBV6-1; D ambiguous. Germline V gene data show CDR1 as MNHNS and CDR2 as SASEGT. This CDR3 is built from 12 residues. V lost 8 bases to trimming and J lost 10 bases, with 15 bases between them. CDR3 sequence reads: CASRGPLYEQFF. CDR3 nucleotides: TGTGCCAGCCGAGGACCCCTCTACGAGCAGTTCTTC.

This clonotype occurred a few times. Its ends do not fully match the called genes, so a read error is possible. The rearrangement uses TRBV5-1 and TRBJ2-1; TRBD2 matches 8 bases. CDR1 SGHRS and CDR2 YFSETQ come from the germline V gene. This CDR3 has 19 amino acids. CDR3 sequence reads: CASSLVTGGPPPGYNKQFF. The CDR3 nucleotides read TGCGCCAGCAGCTTGGTAACGGGAGGGCCACCACCCGGCTACAATAAGCAGTTCTTC.

This clonotype was detected only a few times. This chain joins TRBV27 and TRBJ1-2, with unresolved D. CDR1 is MNHEY, CDR2 SMNVEV, per germline (reference sequence). CDR3 length equals 15 residues. V was shortened by 10 bases and J by 6 bases, with 24 bases between the two germline ends. The CDR3 DNA sequence: TGTGCCACCGGACCCCGTATAGACTCCCCTAATGGCTACACCTTC. Translation: CATGPRIDSPNGYTF.

Many counts were recorded for this clonotype. This sequence joins TRBV12-3 or TRBV12-4 and TRBJ2-1; TRBD2 matches at 12 bases. Trimming removed 1 base from V and 9 bases from J; junction bases left unmatched: 4. The CDR3 is 15 residues long. This chain's CDR3 is CASSLGLAGVGEQFF. The DNA of the CDR3 is TGTGCCAGCAGTTTAGGACTAGCGGGGGTGGGTGAGCAGTTCTTC.